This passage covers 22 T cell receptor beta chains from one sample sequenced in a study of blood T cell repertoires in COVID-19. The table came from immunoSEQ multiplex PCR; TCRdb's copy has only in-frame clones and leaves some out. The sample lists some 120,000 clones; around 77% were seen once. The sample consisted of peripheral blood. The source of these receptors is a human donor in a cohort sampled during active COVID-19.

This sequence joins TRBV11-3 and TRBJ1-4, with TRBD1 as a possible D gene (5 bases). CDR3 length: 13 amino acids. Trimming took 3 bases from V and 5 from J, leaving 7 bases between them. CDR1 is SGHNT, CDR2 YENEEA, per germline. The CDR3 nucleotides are TGTGCCAGCAGCTTTCAGGGAAATGAAAAACTGTTTTTT. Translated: CASSFQGNEKLFF.

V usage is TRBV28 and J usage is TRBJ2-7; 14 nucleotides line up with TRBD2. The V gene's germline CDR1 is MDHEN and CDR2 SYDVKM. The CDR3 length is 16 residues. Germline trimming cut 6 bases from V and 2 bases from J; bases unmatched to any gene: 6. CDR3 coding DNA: TGTGCCAGCAGGCCGGGACTAGCGGGAGCCACCTACGAGCAGTACTTC. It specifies CASRPGLAGATYEQYF.

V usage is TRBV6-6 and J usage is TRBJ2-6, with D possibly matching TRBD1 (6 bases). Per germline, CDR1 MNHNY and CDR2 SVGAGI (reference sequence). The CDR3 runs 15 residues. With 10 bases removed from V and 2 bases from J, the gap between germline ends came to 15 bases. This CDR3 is CAIGNPGAGANVLTF. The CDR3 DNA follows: TGTGCCATAGGGAATCCAGGGGCTGGGGCCAACGTCCTGACTTTC.

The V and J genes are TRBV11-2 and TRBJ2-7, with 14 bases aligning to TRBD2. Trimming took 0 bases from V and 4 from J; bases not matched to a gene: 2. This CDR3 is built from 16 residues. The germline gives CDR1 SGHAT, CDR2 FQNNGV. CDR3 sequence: CASSLDGTSGSYEQYF. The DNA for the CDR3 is TGTGCCAGCAGCTTAGATGGGACTAGCGGGAGTTACGAGCAGTACTTC. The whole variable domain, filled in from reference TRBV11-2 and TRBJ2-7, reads EAGVAQSPRYKIIEKRQSVAFWCNPISGHATLYWYQQILGQGPKLLIQFQNNGVVDDSQLPKDRFSAERLKGVDSTLKIQPAKLEDSAVYLCASSLDGTSGSYEQYFGPGTRLTVT.

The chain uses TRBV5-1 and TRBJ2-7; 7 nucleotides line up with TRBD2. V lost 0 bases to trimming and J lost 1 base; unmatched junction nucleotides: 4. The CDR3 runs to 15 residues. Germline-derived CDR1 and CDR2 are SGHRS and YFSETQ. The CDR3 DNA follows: TGCGCCAGCAGCTTGGCCGGGGGGTTGTCCTACGAGCAGTACTTC. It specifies CASSLAGGLSYEQYF.

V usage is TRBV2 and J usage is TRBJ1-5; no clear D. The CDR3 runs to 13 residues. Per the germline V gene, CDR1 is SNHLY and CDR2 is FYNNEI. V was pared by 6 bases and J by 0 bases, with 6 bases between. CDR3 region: CASRQDSNQPQHF. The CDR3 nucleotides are TGTGCCAGCAGGCAGGATAGCAATCAGCCCCAGCATTTT.

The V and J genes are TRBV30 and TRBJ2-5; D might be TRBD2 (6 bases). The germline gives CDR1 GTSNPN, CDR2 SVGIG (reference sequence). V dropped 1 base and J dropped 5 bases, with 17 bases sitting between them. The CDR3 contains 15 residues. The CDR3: CAWSGDRLGDETQYF. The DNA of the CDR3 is TGTGCCTGGAGTGGGGATAGACTAGGAGATGAGACCCAGTACTTC.

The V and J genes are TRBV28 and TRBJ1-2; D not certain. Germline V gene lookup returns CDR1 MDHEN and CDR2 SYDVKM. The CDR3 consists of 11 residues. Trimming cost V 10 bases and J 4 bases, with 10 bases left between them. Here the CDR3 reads CATGRSYGYTF. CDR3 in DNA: TGTGCCACCGGGAGAAGCTATGGCTACACCTTC.

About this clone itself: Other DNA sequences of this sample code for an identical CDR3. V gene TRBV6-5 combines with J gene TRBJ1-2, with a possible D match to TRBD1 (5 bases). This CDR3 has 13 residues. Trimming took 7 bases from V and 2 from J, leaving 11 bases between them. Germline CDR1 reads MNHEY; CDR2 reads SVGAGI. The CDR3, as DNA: TGTGCCAGCACGCCAGGGCGGAACTATGGCTACACCTTC. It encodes CASTPGRNYGYTF.

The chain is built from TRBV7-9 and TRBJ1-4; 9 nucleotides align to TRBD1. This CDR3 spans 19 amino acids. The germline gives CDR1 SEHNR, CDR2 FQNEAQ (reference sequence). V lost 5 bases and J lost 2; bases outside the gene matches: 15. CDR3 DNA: TGTGCCAGCAGCCCGCCCCCATTGACAGGGGGAGTCACTAATGAAAAACTGTTTTTT. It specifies CASSPPPLTGGVTNEKLFF.

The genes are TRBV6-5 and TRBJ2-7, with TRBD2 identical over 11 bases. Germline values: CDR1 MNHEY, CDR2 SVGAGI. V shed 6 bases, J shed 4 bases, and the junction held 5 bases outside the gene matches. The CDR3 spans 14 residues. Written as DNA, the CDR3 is TGTGCCAGCAGCTTAGCGGGGGGGCCTTACGAGCAGTACTTC. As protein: CASSLAGGPYEQYF.

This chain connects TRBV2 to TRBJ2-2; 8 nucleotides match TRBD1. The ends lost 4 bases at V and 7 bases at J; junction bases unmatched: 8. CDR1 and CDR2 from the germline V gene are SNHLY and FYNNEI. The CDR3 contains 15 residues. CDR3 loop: CASSGAQGAGGELFF. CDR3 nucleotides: TGTGCCAGCAGTGGGGCTCAGGGGGCAGGCGGGGAGCTGTTTTTT.

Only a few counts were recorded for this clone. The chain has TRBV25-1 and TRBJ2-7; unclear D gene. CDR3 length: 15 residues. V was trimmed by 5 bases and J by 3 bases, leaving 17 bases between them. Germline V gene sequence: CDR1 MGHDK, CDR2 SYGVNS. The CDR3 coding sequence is TGTGCCAGCAGTTCGGCCTTTAGAGGCCTCTACGAGCAGTACTTC. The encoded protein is CASSSAFRGLYEQYF.

CDR3 protein: CASSLVYQGSTANYGYTF. CDR3 DNA sequence: TGTGCCAGCAGCTTAGTTTACCAGGGCTCCACTGCTAACTATGGCTACACCTTC. The V call is TRBV7-6, the J call TRBJ1-2; TRBD1 might be the D (5 bases). Germline CDR1 is SGHVS and CDR2 is FNYEAQ. The V end lost 1 base, the J end lost 0 bases, and 18 bases lay between the germline ends. The CDR3 extends over 18 amino acids.

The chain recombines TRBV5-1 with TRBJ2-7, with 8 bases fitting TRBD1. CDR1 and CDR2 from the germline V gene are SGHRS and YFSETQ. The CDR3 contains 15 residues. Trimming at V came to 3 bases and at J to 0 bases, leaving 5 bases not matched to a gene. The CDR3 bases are TGCGCCAGCAGCTCCACCGGACAGGGCTCCTACGAGCAGTACTTC. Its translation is CASSSTGQGSYEQYF.

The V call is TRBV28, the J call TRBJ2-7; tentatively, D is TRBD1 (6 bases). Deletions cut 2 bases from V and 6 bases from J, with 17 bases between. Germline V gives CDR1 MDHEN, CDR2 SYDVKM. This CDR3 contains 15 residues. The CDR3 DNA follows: TGTGCCAGCAGTTTAGAATTGGGGGCTCGAGGCGAGCAGTACTTC. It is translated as CASSLELGARGEQYF.

In DNA form, the CDR3 reads TGTGCCAGCAGTTCTACTAGCGGTGGGGCGGGGACCCAGTACTTC. Translation: CASSSTSGGAGTQYF. The V and J genes are TRBV27 and TRBJ2-5; 8 bases are a match to TRBD2. CDR3 length: 15 amino acids. The germline V gene has CDR1 MNHEY and CDR2 SMNVEV (reference sequence). After removal of 4 bases from V and 7 bases from J, the junction contained 11 bases not matched to a gene.

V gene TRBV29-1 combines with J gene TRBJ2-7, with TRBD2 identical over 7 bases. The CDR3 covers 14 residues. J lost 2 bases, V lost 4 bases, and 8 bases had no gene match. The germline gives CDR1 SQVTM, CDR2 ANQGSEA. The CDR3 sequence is CSVGVLAHAYEQYF. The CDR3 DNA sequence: TGCAGCGTTGGAGTACTAGCGCATGCCTACGAGCAGTACTTC.

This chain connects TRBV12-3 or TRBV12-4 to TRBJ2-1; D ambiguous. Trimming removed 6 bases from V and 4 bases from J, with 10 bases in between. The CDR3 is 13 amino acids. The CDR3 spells CASSPEEYNEQFF. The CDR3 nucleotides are TGTGCCAGCAGCCCTGAGGAATACAATGAGCAGTTCTTC.

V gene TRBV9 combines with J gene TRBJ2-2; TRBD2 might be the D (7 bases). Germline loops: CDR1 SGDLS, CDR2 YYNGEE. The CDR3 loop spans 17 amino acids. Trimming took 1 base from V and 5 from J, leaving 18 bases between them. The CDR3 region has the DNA TGTGCCAGCAGCGTAAGTCGGGGGGCGAGTTGGACCGGGGAGCTGTTTTTT. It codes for CASSVSRGASWTGELFF. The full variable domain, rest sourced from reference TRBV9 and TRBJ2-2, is DSGVTQTPKHLITATGQRVTLRCSPRSGDLSVYWYQQSLDQGLQFLIQYYNGEERAKGNILERFSAQQFPDLHSELNLSSLELGDSALYFCASSVSRGASWTGELFFGEGSRLTVL.

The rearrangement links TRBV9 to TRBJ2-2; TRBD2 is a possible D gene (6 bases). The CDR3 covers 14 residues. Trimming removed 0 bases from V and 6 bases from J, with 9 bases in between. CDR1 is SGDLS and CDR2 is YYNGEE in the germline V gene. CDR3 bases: TGTGCCAGCAGCGTAGGGGGGGACCCCGGGGAGCTGTTTTTT. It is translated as CASSVGGDPGELFF.

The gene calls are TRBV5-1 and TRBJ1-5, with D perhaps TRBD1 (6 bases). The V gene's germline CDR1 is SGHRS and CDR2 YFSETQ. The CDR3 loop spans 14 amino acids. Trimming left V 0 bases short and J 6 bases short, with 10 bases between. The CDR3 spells CASSLVGGAQPQHF. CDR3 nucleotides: TGCGCCAGCAGCTTGGTAGGGGGAGCTCAGCCCCAGCATTTT.